The entry below gives a single T cell receptor beta chain sequence along with its context. Its antigen is not identified. This entry belongs to a study of graft-versus-host responses after intestinal transplantation. For the study at large: Multivisceral, liver-intestinal, or isolated intestinal grafts went to recipients. Every recipient underwent anti-thymocyte globulin induction, then tacrolimus and steroids for two to three years.

Study-wide results and limits: Recipient-marrow GvH clones were detected, some having first appeared in ileum or blood.

Produced via immunoSEQ multiplex PCR; TCRdb's table is partial and in-frame only. The repertoire holds fewer than 85,000 clones, about 80% seen once, with 0.35% to 0.5% in the top ten. This receptor was obtained from a human donor who was the organ donor for an intestinal transplant. The starting material was unstimulated CD4+ T cells sorted from spleen or lymph node cells, obtained before transplant.

The CDR3 region is CASSSAGGPWNSPLHF. The CDR3 DNA sequence: TGTGCCAGCAGCTCGGCAGGGGGGCCGTGGAATTCACCCCTCCACTTT. The J gene is TRBJ1-6, the V gene TRBV5-5; 7 nucleotides align to TRBD1. Germline CDR1 is SGHKS and CDR2 is YYEKEE (reference sequence). This CDR3 region has 16 residues. With V trimmed by 3 bases and J by 7 bases, 10 bases remained unmatched.